This T cell receptor (beta chain) was retrieved from a study of blood T cell repertoires in COVID-19. The overall study: The United States, Italy and Spain supplied acute and convalescent COVID-19 samples.

Original data processing: Reference gene primer amplification gave estimated nucleated cell counts. Data came from immunoSEQ multiplex PCR; TCRdb stores just in-frame clones and leaves some out. V and J calls and clone size are as listed in that table; D and trimming were resolved from the DNA. The table has some 74,000 clones, over 80% seen once. V lost 1 base and J lost 2, with 5 bases in between. This CDR3 has 13 residues. CDR1 is LGHDT, CDR2 YNNKEL, per germline (reference sequence). Worth noting for this clone: Other DNA sequences within the sample encode an identical CDR3.

Sequenced material: peripheral blood. The receptor's source is a woman of 80 years or more with acute or convalescent COVID-19. The chain couples TRBV3-1 (or the pseudogene TRBV3-2) to TRBJ1-1, with D unresolved. CDR3 sequence: CASSQVSNTEAFF. DNA of the CDR3: TGTGCCAGCAGCCAAGTTTCAAACACTGAAGCTTTCTTT.